Reported below is one TCR beta chain. The target antigen is unknown. MiXCR, run by TCRdb on the 5' RACE reads, gives a single entry per CDR3 protein. The sample has about 530,000 distinct CDR3 sequences, approximately 20% seen once. This sample was taken from a study of identical twins. CDR3 size: 15 residues. The V gene end was trimmed by 7 bases and the J gene end by 3 bases; junction bases not matched to a gene: 10. Regarding the study as a whole: Invariant populations such as MAIT and iNKT cells could partly muddle zero-insertion analyses.

These same data were also listed under a study on yellow fever vaccine responses in identical twins.

The clonotype was recovered from a woman aged 18-29 years in good health. This chain connects TRBV12-3 or TRBV12-4 to TRBJ2-7, with 9 positions matching TRBD1. The sample consisted of CD4+ T cells sorted from blood. CDR3 nucleotides: TGTGCCAGCACTTTCGCCGACAGGGGGAACTACGAGCAGTACTTC. Its protein is CASTFADRGNYEQYF.